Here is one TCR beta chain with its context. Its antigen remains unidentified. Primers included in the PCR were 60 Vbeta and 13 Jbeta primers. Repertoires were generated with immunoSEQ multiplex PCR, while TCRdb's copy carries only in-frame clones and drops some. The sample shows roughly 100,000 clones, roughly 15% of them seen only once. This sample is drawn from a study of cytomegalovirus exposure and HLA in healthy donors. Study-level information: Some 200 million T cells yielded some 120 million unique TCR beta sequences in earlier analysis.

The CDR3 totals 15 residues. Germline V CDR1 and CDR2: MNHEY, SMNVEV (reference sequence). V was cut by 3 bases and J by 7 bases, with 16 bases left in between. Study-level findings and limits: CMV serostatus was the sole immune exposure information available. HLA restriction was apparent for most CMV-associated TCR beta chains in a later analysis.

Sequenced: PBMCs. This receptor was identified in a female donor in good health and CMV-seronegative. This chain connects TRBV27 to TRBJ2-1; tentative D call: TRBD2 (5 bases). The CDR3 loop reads CASSFGSGWGNEQFF. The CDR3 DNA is TGTGCCAGCAGTTTCGGAAGCGGTTGGGGTAATGAGCAGTTCTTC.